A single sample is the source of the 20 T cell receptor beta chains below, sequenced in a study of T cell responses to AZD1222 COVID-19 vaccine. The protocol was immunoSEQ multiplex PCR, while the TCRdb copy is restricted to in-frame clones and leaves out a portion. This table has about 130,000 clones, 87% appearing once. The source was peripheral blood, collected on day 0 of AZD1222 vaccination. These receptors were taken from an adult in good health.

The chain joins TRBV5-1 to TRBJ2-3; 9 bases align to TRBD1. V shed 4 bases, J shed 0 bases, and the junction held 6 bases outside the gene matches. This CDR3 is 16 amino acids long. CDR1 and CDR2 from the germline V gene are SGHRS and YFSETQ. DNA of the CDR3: TGCGCCAGCAGCAACCGGGACAGGGCTAGCACAGATACGCAGTATTTT. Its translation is CASSNRDRASTDTQYF.

The chain's CDR3 is CASSIDGRLEAFF. The CDR3 coding sequence is TGTGCCAGTAGTATTGACGGACGTCTAGAAGCTTTCTTT. The chain employs TRBV19 and TRBJ1-1; D unresolved. CDR1 LNHDA and CDR2 SQIVND come from the germline V gene (reference sequence). CDR3 length: 13 amino acids. V gave up 3 bases and J gave up 8 bases, with 13 bases separating them.

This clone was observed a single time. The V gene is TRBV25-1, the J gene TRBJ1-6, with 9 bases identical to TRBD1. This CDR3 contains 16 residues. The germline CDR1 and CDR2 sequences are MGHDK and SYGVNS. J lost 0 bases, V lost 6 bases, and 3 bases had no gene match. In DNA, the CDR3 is TGTGCCAGCAGGGGGACAGGGAGCTCCTATAATTCACCCCTCCACTTT. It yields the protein CASRGTGSSYNSPLHF.

CDR3 coding DNA: TGTGCCAGCAGCGCCAGCGAGGGAGATGAGCAGTTCTTC. This gives the protein CASSASEGDEQFF. The gene calls are TRBV7-2 and TRBJ2-1; the D gene is possibly TRBD2 (5 bases). The germline CDR1 and CDR2 sequences are SGHTA and FQGNSA. V was shortened by 5 bases and J by 8 bases, with 13 bases between the two germline ends. This CDR3 spans 13 amino acids.

The DNA of the CDR3 is TGCGCCAGCAGCTTGGGACAGGGGAAAATCTCTGGGGCCAACGTCCTGACTTTC. Translating gives CASSLGQGKISGANVLTF. The rearrangement links TRBV5-1 to TRBJ2-6; 8 bases map to TRBD1. The V and J ends lost 0 bases and 0 bases, in that order; junction bases with no gene match: 5. The CDR3 spans 18 residues. Germline CDR1 SGHRS, CDR2 YFSETQ.

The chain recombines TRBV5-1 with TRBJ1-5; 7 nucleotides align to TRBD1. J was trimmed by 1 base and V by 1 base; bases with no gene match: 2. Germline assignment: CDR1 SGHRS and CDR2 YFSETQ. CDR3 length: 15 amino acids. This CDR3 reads CASSLMGQSNQPQHF. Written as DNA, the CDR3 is TGCGCCAGCAGCTTGATGGGACAGAGCAATCAGCCCCAGCATTTT.

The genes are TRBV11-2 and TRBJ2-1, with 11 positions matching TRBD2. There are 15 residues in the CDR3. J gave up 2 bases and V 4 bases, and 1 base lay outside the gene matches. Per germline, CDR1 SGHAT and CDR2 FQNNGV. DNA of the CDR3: TGTGCCAGCAGCTCTAGCGGGGGGCCCTACAATGAGCAGTTCTTC. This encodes CASSSSGGPYNEQFF.

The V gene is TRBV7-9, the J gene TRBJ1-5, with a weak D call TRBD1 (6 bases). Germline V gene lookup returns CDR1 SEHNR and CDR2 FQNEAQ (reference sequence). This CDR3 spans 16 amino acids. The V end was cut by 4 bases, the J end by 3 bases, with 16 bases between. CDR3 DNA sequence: TGTGCCAGCAGCTCCCCGGGAGCAGGGGCCAATCAGCCCCAGCATTTT. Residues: CASSSPGAGANQPQHF.

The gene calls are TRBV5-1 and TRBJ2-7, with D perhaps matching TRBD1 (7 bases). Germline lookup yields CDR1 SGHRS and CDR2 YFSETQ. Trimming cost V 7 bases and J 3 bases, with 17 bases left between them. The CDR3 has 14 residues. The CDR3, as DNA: TGCGCCAGCCCCTGTGTCCAGGGGGGCTACGAGCAGTACTTC. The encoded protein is CASPCVQGGYEQYF.

In nucleotides, the CDR3 is TGTGCCAGCAGCGTCGGGACGGGAGATAATTCACCCCTCCACTTT. Translation gives CASSVGTGDNSPLHF. This sequence joins TRBV9 and TRBJ1-6; D perhaps matches TRBD1 (5 bases). The V end lost 2 bases, the J end lost 5 bases, and 11 bases lay between the germline ends. Germline V CDR1 and CDR2: SGDLS, YYNGEE. CDR3 length equals 15 residues.

CDR3 DNA sequence: TGTGCCAGCAGCGTAGGCCGGATTAATGAAAAACTGTTTTTT. This gives the protein CASSVGRINEKLFF. The J gene is TRBJ1-4, the V gene TRBV9; D is uncertain. CDR1 and CDR2 from the germline V gene are SGDLS and YYNGEE. The ends were cut back, 0 bases at V and 4 bases at J, with 7 bases in the middle. This CDR3 is 14 amino acids long.

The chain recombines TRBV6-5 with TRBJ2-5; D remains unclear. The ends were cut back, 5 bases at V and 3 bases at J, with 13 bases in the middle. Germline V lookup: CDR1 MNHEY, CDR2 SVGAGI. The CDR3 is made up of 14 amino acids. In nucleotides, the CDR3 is TGTGCCAGCAGTCTCCTGTATAATGAAGAGACCCAGTACTTC. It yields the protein CASSLLYNEETQYF.

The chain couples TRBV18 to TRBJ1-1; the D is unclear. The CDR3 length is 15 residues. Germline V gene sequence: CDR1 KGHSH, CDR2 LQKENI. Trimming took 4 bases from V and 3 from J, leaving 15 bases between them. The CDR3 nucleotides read TGTGCCAGCTCACGAAGCCAGTATTACGACACTGAAGCTTTCTTT. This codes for CASSRSQYYDTEAFF.

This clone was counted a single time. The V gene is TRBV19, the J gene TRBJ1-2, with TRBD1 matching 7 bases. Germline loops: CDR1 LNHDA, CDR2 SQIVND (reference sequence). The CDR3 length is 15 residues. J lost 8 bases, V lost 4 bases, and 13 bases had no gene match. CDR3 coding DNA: TGTGCCAGTAGTACCAACGACAGGGTGACGGGCGGCTACACCTTC. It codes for CASSTNDRVTGGYTF.

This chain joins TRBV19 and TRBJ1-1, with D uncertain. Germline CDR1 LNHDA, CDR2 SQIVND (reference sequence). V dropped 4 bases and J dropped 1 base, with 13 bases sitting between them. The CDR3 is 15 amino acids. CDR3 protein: CASSKREDPNTEAFF. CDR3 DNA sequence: TGTGCCAGTAGTAAAAGGGAGGACCCGAACACTGAAGCTTTCTTT.

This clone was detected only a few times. DNA of the CDR3: TGTGCCAGCAGTGAAACGGTCTTTGCCAATCAGCCCCAGCATTTT. Protein sequence: CASSETVFANQPQHF. This chain connects TRBV6-1 to TRBJ1-5; D is unclear. Germline V gives CDR1 MNHNS, CDR2 SASEGT. Trimming shortened V by 2 bases and J by 3 bases, and 11 bases separated the two germline ends. The CDR3 runs to 15 residues.

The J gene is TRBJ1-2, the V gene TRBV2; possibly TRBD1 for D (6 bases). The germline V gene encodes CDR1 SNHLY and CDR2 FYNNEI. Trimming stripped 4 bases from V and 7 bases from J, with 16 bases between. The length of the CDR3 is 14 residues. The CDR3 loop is CASSGLTGFTGYTF. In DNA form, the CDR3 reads TGTGCCAGCAGTGGCCTGACAGGTTTTACTGGCTACACCTTC.

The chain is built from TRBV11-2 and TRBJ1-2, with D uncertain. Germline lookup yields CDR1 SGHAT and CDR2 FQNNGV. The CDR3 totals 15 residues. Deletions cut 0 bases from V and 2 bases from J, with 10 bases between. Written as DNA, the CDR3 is TGTGCCAGCAGCTTAGAATTGAGCAGAAACTATGGCTACACCTTC. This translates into CASSLELSRNYGYTF. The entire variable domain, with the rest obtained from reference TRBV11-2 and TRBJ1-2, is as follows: EAGVAQSPRYKIIEKRQSVAFWCNPISGHATLYWYQQILGQGPKLLIQFQNNGVVDDSQLPKDRFSAERLKGVDSTLKIQPAKLEDSAVYLCASSLELSRNYGYTFGSGTRLTVV.

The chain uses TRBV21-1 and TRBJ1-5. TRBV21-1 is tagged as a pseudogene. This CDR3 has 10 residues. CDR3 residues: CASCSRWQHF. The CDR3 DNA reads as TGTGCCAGCTGCTCGAGGTGGCAGCATTTT.

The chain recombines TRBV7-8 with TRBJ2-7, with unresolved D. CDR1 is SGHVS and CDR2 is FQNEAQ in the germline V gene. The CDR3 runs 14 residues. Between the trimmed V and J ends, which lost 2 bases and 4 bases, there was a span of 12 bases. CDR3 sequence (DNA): TGTGCCAGCAGCTTAACCTTTGGCCAGTACGAGCAGTACTTC. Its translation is CASSLTFGQYEQYF.